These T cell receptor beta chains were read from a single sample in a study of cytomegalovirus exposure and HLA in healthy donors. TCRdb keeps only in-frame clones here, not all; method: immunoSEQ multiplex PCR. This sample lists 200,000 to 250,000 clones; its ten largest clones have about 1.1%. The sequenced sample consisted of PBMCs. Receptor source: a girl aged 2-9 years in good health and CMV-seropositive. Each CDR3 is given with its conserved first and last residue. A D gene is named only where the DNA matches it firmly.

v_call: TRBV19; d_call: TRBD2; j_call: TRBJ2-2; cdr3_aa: CASSATSGRIKGGELFF; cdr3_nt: TGTGCCAGTAGTGCGACTAGCGGGAGAATCAAGGGCGGGGAGCTGTTTTTT
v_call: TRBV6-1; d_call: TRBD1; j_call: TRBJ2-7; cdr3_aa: CASYRTGGFEQYF; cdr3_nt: TGTGCCAGCTATAGGACAGGGGGGTTTGAGCAGTACTTC
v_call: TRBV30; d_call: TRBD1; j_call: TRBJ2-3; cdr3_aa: CAWTGGQVNTDTQYF; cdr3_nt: TGTGCCTGGACTGGGGGACAGGTTAACACAGATACGCAGTATTTT
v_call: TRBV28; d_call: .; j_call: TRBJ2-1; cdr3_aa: CASSPRLQGPRGTEQFF; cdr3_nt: TGTGCCAGCAGTCCCAGACTCCAGGGGCCCCGCGGCACTGAGCAGTTCTTC
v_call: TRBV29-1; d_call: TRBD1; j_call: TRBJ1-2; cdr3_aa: CSVDRGDGYTF; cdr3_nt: TGCAGCGTTGACAGGGGGGATGGCTACACCTTC
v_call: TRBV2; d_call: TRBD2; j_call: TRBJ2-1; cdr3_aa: CASSETLGLAGVKFF; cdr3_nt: TGTGCCAGCAGTGAAACCCTAGGACTAGCGGGAGTGAAGTTCTTC
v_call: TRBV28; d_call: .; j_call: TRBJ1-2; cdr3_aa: CASSYYRGYTF; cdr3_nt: TGTGCCAGCAGTTACTACAGGGGCTACACCTTC
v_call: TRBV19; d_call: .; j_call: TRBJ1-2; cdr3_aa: CASRLDSGLDYGYTF; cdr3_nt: TGTGCCAGTAGGCTAGACAGTGGTCTGGACTATGGCTACACCTTC
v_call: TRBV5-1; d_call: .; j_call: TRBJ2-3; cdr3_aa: CASSLAGSGRGDTQYF; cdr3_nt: TGCGCCAGCAGCTTGGCCGGCTCAGGGCGAGGAGATACGCAGTATTTT
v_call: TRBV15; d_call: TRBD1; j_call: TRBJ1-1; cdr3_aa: CATSRGDRVNTEAFF; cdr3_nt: TGTGCCACCAGCAGGGGTGACAGGGTGAACACTGAAGCTTTCTTT
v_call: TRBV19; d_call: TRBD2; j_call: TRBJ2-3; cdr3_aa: CASSTGLAAYTDTQYF; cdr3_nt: TGTGCCAGTAGTACCGGACTAGCGGCCTACACAGATACGCAGTATTTT
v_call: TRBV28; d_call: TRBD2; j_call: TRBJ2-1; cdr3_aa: CASSSTASGSPNEQFF; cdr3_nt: TGTGCCAGCAGTTCAACCGCTAGCGGGAGTCCGAATGAGCAGTTCTTC
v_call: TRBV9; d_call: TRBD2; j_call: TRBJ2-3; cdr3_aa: CASTMSGNTDTQYF; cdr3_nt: TGTGCCAGCACGATGAGCGGGAACACAGATACGCAGTATTTT
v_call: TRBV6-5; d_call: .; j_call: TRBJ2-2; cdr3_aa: CASSYGLPSTGELFF; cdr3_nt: TGTGCCAGCAGTTACGGGCTCCCCAGCACCGGGGAGCTGTTTTTT
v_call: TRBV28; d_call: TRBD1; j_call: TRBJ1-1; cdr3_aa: CASSLAGGSEAFF; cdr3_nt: TGTGCCAGCAGTTTAGCAGGGGGATCTGAAGCTTTCTTT